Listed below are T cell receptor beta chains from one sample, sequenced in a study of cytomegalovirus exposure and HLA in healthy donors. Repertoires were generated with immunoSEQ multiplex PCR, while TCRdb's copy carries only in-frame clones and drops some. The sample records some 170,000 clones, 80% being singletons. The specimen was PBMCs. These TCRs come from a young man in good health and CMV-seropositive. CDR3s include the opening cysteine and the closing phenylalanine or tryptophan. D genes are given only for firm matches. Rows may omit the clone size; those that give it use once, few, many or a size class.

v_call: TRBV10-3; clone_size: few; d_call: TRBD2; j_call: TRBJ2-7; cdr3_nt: TGTGCCATCAGTGAGTCCGGGGGGACCCTAGACGAGCAGTACTTC; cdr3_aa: CAISESGGTLDEQYF
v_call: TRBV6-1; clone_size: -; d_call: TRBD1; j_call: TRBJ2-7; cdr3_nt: TGTGCCAGCAGCGACAGGGGGTACTACGAGCAGTACTTC; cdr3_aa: CASSDRGYYEQYF
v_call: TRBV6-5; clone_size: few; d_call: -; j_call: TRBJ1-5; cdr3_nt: TGTGCCAGCAGTTACTCGACTCATCAGCCCCAGCATTTT; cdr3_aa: CASSYSTHQPQHF
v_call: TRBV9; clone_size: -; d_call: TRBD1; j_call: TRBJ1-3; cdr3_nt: TGTGCCAGCAGCGTAGCTCCCCTTCTTCAGGGGGTCTCTGGAAACACCATATATTTT; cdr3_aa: CASSVAPLLQGVSGNTIYF
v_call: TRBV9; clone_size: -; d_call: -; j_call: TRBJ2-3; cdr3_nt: TGTGCCAGCAGCGTAGACGAGGTTCCCACAGATACGCAGTATTTT; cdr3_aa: CASSVDEVPTDTQYF
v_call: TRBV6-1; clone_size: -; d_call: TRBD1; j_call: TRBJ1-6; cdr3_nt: TGTGCCAGCAGGGGGACAGGGGGCGGAAATTCACCCCTCCACTTT; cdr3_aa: CASRGTGGGNSPLHF
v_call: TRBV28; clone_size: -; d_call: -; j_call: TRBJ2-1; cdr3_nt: TGTGCCAGCAGCTTTCGACTTGACAATGAGCAGTTCTTC; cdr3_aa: CASSFRLDNEQFF
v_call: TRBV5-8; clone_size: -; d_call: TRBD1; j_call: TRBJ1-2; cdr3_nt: TGTGCCAGCAGCAGAACAGGGGACTATGGCTACACCTTC; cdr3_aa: CASSRTGDYGYTF
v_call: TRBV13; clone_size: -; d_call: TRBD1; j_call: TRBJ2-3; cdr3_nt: TGTGCCAGCAGCCTCGGACAGGGGGATTTGACAGATACGCAGTATTTT; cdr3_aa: CASSLGQGDLTDTQYF
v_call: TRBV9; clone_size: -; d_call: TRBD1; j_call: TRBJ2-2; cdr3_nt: TGTGCCAGCAACCCAGGGGGCCACACCGGGGAGCTGTTTTTT; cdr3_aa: CASNPGGHTGELFF
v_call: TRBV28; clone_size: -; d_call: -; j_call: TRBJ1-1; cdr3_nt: TGTGCCAGCAGTTCATCTTGGGCCGGCCAGAGTGAAGCTTTCTTT; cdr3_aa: CASSSSWAGQSEAFF
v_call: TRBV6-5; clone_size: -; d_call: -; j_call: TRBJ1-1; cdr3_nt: TGTGCCAGCAGTTCCGGAGCTAACACTGAAGCTTTCTTT; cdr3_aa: CASSSGANTEAFF
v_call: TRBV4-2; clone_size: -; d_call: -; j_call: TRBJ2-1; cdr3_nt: TGTGCCAGCAGCCAACTACAGGATGAGCAGTTCTTC; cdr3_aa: CASSQLQDEQFF
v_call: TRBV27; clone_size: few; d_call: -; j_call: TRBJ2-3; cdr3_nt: TGTGCCAGCGGGGGACCGGGGGGCCGGGATACGCAGTATTTT; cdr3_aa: CASGGPGGRDTQYF